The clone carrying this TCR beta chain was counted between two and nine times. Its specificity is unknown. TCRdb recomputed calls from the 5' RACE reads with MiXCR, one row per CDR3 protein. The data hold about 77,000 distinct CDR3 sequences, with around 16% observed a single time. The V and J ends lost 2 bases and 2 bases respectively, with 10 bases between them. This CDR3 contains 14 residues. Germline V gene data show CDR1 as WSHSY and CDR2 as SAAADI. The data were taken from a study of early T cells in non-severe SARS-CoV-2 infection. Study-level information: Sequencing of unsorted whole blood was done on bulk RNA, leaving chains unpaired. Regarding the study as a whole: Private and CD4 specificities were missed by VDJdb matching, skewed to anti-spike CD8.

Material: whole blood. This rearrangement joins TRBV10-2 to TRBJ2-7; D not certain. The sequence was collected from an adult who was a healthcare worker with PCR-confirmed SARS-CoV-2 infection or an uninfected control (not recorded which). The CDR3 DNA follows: TGCGCCAGCAGTGAGCTGTCCGGAACCTACGAGCAGTACTTC. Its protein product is CASSELSGTYEQYF.